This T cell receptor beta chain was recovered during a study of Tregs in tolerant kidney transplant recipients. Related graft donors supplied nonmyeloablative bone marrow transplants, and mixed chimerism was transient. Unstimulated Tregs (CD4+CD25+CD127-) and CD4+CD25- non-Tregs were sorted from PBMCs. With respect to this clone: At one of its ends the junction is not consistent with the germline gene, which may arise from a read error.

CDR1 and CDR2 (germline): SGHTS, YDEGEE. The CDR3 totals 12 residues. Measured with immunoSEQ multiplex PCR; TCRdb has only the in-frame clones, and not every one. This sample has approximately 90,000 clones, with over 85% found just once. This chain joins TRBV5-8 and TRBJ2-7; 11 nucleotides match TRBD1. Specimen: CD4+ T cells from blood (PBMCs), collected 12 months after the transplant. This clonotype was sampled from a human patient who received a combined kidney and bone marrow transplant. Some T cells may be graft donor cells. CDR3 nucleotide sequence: TGTGCCAGCAGCTTACCTCCGGACAGGGGGCGGTTC. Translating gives CASSLPPDRGRF. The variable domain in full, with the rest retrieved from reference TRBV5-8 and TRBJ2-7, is EAGVTQSPTHLIKTRGQQATLRCSPISGHTSVYWYQQALGLGLQFLLWYDEGEERNRGNFPPRFSGRQFPNYSSELNVNALELEDSALYLCASSLPPDRGRFGPGTRLTVT.